The 6 T cell receptor beta chains listed next were all sequenced from one sample in a study of blood T cell repertoires in COVID-19. Method: immunoSEQ multiplex PCR; TCRdb's copy keeps in-frame clones and lacks some. Of 110,000 or so clones listed, roughly 85% are singletons. The source material was peripheral blood. Receptor source: a human donor in a cohort sampled during active COVID-19.

The CDR3 nucleotides are TGTGCCAGTAGTCCTCGGACAGGGCCGAAGACTGAAGCTTTCTTT. Translating it yields CASSPRTGPKTEAFF. The genes are TRBV19 and TRBJ1-1; 8 bases map to TRBD1. Trimming took 5 bases from V and 5 from J; bases not matched to a gene: 10. Germline V lookup: CDR1 LNHDA, CDR2 SQIVND (reference sequence). This CDR3 contains 15 residues. The variable domain in full, completed from reference TRBV19 and TRBJ1-1, reads DGGITQSPKYLFRKEGQNVTLSCEQNLNHDAMYWYRQDPGQGLRLIYYSQIVNDFQKGDIAEGYSVSREKKESFPLTVTSAQKNPTAFYLCASSPRTGPKTEAFFGQGTRLTVV.

This clone came up many times. This rearrangement joins TRBV7-9 to TRBJ1-3; no reliable D call. The CDR3 is 8 amino acids. V shed 5 bases and J shed 13 bases, with 3 bases lying between them. Germline CDR1 reads SEHNR; CDR2 reads FQNEAQ (reference sequence). The CDR3 loop reads CASSPIYF. The CDR3 nucleotides are TGTGCCAGCAGCCCTATATATTTT.

V usage is TRBV27 and J usage is TRBJ2-1; 14 bases align to TRBD2. Germline V CDR1 and CDR2: MNHEY, SMNVEV (reference sequence). After removal of 5 bases from V and 0 bases from J, the junction contained 9 bases not matched to a gene. This CDR3 has 19 amino acids. The CDR3 nucleotides are TGTGCCAGCAGTCCAGGGACTAGCGGGGGCTATTACTCCTACAATGAGCAGTTCTTC. Encoded protein: CASSPGTSGGYYSYNEQFF.

The chain combines TRBV28 with TRBJ1-2; TRBD1 matches 9 bases. The CDR3 totals 14 residues. Germline V gene data show CDR1 as MDHEN and CDR2 as SYDVKM. Trimming cost V 6 bases and J 4 bases; bases outside gene matches: 6. The CDR3 is CASRVTGGIYGYTF. Here the CDR3 DNA reads TGTGCCAGCAGGGTCACAGGGGGCATCTATGGCTACACCTTC.

The chain employs TRBV25-1 and TRBJ1-6; 10 bases fit TRBD1. J lost 10 bases, V lost 5 bases, and 8 bases had no gene match. Per germline, CDR1 MGHDK and CDR2 SYGVNS. The CDR3 consists of 15 residues. Here the CDR3 reads CASSTLRDRGSPLHF. The DNA for the CDR3 is TGTGCCAGCAGTACCCTGAGGGACAGGGGATCACCCCTCCACTTT.

This clone qualifies as medium-sized (0.01 to 0.1%). V gene TRBV11-2 combines with J gene TRBJ2-2; 8 bases agree with TRBD1. The CDR3 length is 15 residues. V was clipped by 2 bases and J by 4 bases; unmatched bases: 3. Germline CDR1 SGHAT, CDR2 FQNNGV. CDR3 bases: TGTGCCAGCAGCTTACAGGGGGCTGGCACCGGGGAGCTGTTTTTT. Its translation: CASSLQGAGTGELFF.